These 17 T cell receptor beta chains came from one sample sequenced in a study of high-grade serous ovarian cancer treatment subgroups. The protocol was immunoSEQ multiplex PCR, while the TCRdb copy is restricted to in-frame clones and leaves out a portion. Of approximately 17,000 clones listed, roughly two thirds were seen once; the top ten hold approximately 5%. Tumor samples were taken before definitive surgery or chemotherapy. Sequenced sample: tumor tissue. The receptor source for this set is a human donor with high-grade serous ovarian cancer.

The J gene is TRBJ2-1, the V gene TRBV18; 8 bases are a match to TRBD1. Trimming removed 1 base from V and 7 bases from J; junction bases left unmatched: 9. CDR3 length: 16 amino acids. Germline V gene sequence: CDR1 KGHSH, CDR2 LQKENI. The CDR3 reads CASSPRGGTGGNEQFF. The CDR3 DNA reads TGTGCCAGCTCACCACGAGGAGGGACAGGTGGGAATGAGCAGTTCTTC.

CDR3 sequence: CASDRGQYSGYTF. The CDR3 DNA reads TGTGCCAGCGACAGGGGGCAATATAGTGGCTACACCTTC. The chain combines TRBV6-1 with TRBJ1-2, with TRBD1 matching 10 bases. V gave up 8 bases and J gave up 7 bases; unmatched junction bases: 7. This CDR3 comprises 13 residues. Germline V gene sequence: CDR1 MNHNS, CDR2 SASEGT.

The chain has TRBV7-2 and TRBJ1-1; 7 nucleotides line up with TRBD1. This CDR3 spans 14 amino acids. Germline values: CDR1 SGHTA, CDR2 FQGNSA. With V trimmed by 1 base and J by 1 base, 0 bases remained unmatched. The CDR3 DNA follows: TGTGCCAGCAGCTTAGGGACAGGGAACACTGAAGCTTTCTTT. It encodes CASSLGTGNTEAFF.

The chain joins TRBV5-6 to TRBJ2-1; 8 nucleotides agree with TRBD1. The CDR3 extends over 17 amino acids. The V and J ends lost 0 bases and 8 bases, in that order; junction bases with no gene match: 13. CDR1 SGHDT and CDR2 YYEEEE come from the germline V gene. CDR3 sequence: CASSLAFKRTGWDEQFF. In nucleotides, the CDR3 is TGTGCCAGCAGCTTGGCCTTCAAGAGGACAGGGTGGGATGAGCAGTTCTTC.

This clone was observed a handful of times. The chain combines TRBV29-1 with TRBJ1-6, with TRBD1 matching over 7 bases. The CDR3 is 15 amino acids. Germline CDR1 reads SQVTM; CDR2 reads ANQGSEA. V gave up 0 bases and J gave up 9 bases; unmatched junction bases: 8. The CDR3 DNA reads TGCAGCGTTGAAGAAGGGACAGCCGGAGCTTCACCCCTCCACTTT. Amino acids: CSVEEGTAGASPLHF.

The rearrangement joins TRBV6-1 to TRBJ1-1; D not resolved. The CDR3 runs to 13 residues. Trimming shortened V by 6 bases and J by 1 base, and 9 bases separated the two germline ends. Looked up from germline, CDR1 is MNHNS and CDR2 is SASEGT. CDR3 sequence reads: CASSLHKNTEAFF. The CDR3 DNA reads as TGTGCCAGCAGCCTTCACAAGAACACTGAAGCTTTCTTT.

As concerns this clone: In the same sample, other DNA sequences code for this CDR3. The chain is built from TRBV2 and TRBJ2-7; D not resolved. With 8 bases removed from V and 7 bases from J, the gap between germline ends came to 15 bases. The CDR3 contains 12 residues. The germline CDR1 and CDR2 sequences are SNHLY and FYNNEI. The CDR3, as DNA: TGTGCCAGCGACCGGGCCCCCGGTGAGCAGTACTTC. Its translation is CASDRAPGEQYF.

The J gene is TRBJ1-1, the V gene TRBV19; D is perhaps TRBD1 (6 bases). Germline values: CDR1 LNHDA, CDR2 SQIVND (reference sequence). Deletions cut 5 bases from V and 4 bases from J, with 14 bases between. The CDR3 is made up of 14 amino acids. The chain's CDR3 is CASSSNRVVTEAFF. The CDR3 DNA reads as TGTGCCAGTAGTTCTAACAGGGTAGTCACTGAAGCTTTCTTT.

This chain uses TRBV30 with TRBJ2-7; 9 positions agree with TRBD2. V trimming: 5 bases; J trimming: 7 bases; junction bases outside the gene matches: 9. Germline V gives CDR1 GTSNPN, CDR2 SVGIG (reference sequence). The CDR3 is made up of 13 amino acids. The CDR3 loop is CAWGGTSLGEQYF. The DNA of the CDR3 is TGTGCCTGGGGGGGGACTAGCTTAGGGGAGCAGTACTTC.

This chain joins TRBV14 and TRBJ1-2, with 7 bases fitting TRBD1. Germline V gene lookup returns CDR1 SGHDN and CDR2 FVKESK. The ends lost 0 bases at V and 3 bases at J; junction bases unmatched: 7. The CDR3 runs to 16 residues. The CDR3 loop reads CASSQDNRGDHYGYTF. The CDR3 coding sequence is TGTGCCAGCAGCCAAGATAACAGGGGCGATCACTATGGCTACACCTTC. The complete variable domain, with remaining parts taken from reference TRBV14 and TRBJ1-2, reads EAGVTQFPSHSVIEKGQTVTLRCDPISGHDNLYWYRRVMGKEIKFLLHFVKESKQDESGMPNNRFLAERTGGTYSTLKVQPAELEDSGVYFCASSQDNRGDHYGYTFGSGTRLTVV.

In nucleotides, the CDR3 is TGTGCCAGCAGCTTTCACGTGGACAGGGGGACCCCTCGGACGGGGACCCAGTACTTC. Its protein is CASSFHVDRGTPRTGTQYF. The chain carries TRBV7-8 and TRBJ2-5, with 10 nucleotides matching TRBD1. V trimming: 3 bases; J trimming: 7 bases; junction bases outside the gene matches: 20. The CDR3 contains 19 residues. The germline V gene has CDR1 SGHVS and CDR2 FQNEAQ.

There are a few counts of this clone. The genes are TRBV28 and TRBJ2-5, with TRBD1 identical over 8 bases. The germline CDR1 and CDR2 sequences are MDHEN and SYDVKM. The CDR3 sequence is 13 residues long. Losses at the gene ends were 5 bases for V and 5 bases for J; bases not matched to a gene: 4. In DNA, the CDR3 is TGTGCCAGCAGTCCAGGACAGGGTGAGACCCAGTACTTC. As protein: CASSPGQGETQYF.

The CDR3 region has the DNA TGTGCCAGCAGTGAACAGGGGGCGCAGACCCAGTACTTC. It codes for CASSEQGAQTQYF. The genes are TRBV2 and TRBJ2-5; the match to TRBD1 covers 8 bases. Trimming removed 2 bases from V and 6 bases from J; junction bases left unmatched: 2. The CDR3 runs to 13 residues. Germline V lookup: CDR1 SNHLY, CDR2 FYNNEI.

The chain carries TRBV30 and TRBJ2-5; 8 nucleotides align to TRBD1. CDR3 length: 15 residues. V lost 4 bases, J lost 0 bases, and 7 bases stayed unmatched. CDR1 and CDR2 from the germline V gene are GTSNPN and SVGIG (reference sequence). DNA for the CDR3: TGTGCCTGGACCGGGACAGGACATTACCAAGAGACCCAGTACTTC. Amino acids: CAWTGTGHYQETQYF.

The V gene is TRBV10-3, the J gene TRBJ1-6, with 7 bases that match TRBD1. There are 13 residues in the CDR3. CDR1 and CDR2 from the germline V gene are ENHRY and SYGVKD. V gave up 6 bases and J gave up 9 bases; unmatched junction bases: 5. The CDR3 reads CAIRDREGSPLHF. The CDR3 coding sequence is TGTGCCATCAGAGACAGGGAGGGTTCACCCCTCCACTTT.

Sample share makes this clone medium-sized. The chain carries TRBV30 and TRBJ2-7; 7 bases line up with TRBD2. Losses at the gene ends were 0 bases for V and 6 bases for J; bases not matched to a gene: 8. This CDR3 has 14 residues. Germline V CDR1 and CDR2: GTSNPN, SVGIG (reference sequence). The CDR3 DNA reads TGTGCCTGGAGTGTAACAAGGGGCGGGGGCGAGCAGTACTTC. Amino acids: CAWSVTRGGGEQYF.

V is TRBV9 and J is TRBJ2-7; D unresolved. The V and J ends lost 3 bases and 6 bases respectively, with 13 bases between them. The CDR3 runs 13 residues. The V gene's germline CDR1 is SGDLS and CDR2 YYNGEE. CDR3 DNA: TGTGCCAGCAGCGCCACTCTCTGGGGCGAGCAGTACTTC. It specifies CASSATLWGEQYF.